The 26 T cell receptor beta chains reported below all come from one sample, sequenced in a study of T-cell memory formation after mild COVID-19 (dated by TCRdb to about 2021). The method behind the library was 5' RACE. Data came from an Illumina NovaSeq 6000. TCRdb trimmed public reads at Q25 via fastp, called clones via MiXCR and kept in-frame beta chains. For every CDR3 protein sequence, its rows merge into one entry that carries the most common genes and DNA. The sample table shows about 340,000 distinct CDR3 sequences, and 10% to 15% are seen once. The ten largest clones add up to around a fifth of the sample. The sample comprised PBMCs or a T cell subset sorted from them (not recorded which). Receptors originate from a young man who had mild COVID-19 (a few samples of this study predate the infection). The sample titles of this study are shuffled in the database, so cell type and time point are left out; the donor was told from shared clones.

V usage is TRBV6-5 and J usage is TRBJ2-1; the match to TRBD2 covers 8 bases. With V trimmed by 6 bases and J by 6 bases, 4 bases remained unmatched. The germline V gene encodes CDR1 MNHEY and CDR2 SVGAGI. The CDR3 has 13 amino acids. CDR3 sequence (DNA): TGTGCCAGCAGGGGACTAGTCTTCAATGAGCAGTTCTTC. This codes for CASRGLVFNEQFF.

This chain joins TRBV27 and TRBJ2-7, with D maybe TRBD1 (6 bases). V dropped 3 bases and J dropped 5 bases, with 14 bases sitting between them. Germline CDR1 MNHEY, CDR2 SMNVEV (reference sequence). The CDR3 is 14 amino acids. The CDR3 region is CASSFLTGYHEQYF. CDR3 nucleotide sequence: TGTGCCAGCAGTTTCCTGACAGGCTATCACGAGCAGTACTTC.

The rearrangement uses TRBV6-2 or TRBV6-3 and TRBJ2-5, with 8 bases aligning to TRBD2. The trim removed 8 bases at V and 7 bases at J, leaving 12 bases unmatched. The CDR3 is made up of 14 amino acids. CDR1 and CDR2 (germline): MNHEY, SVGEGT. This chain's CDR3 is CASRLTSEEGTQYF. The CDR3 nucleotides are TGTGCCAGCCGCCTGACTAGCGAGGAAGGGACCCAGTACTTC.

The CDR3 region has the DNA TGTGCCAGCAGTTTAACCCAAGTTGGTTTGAGGGCTAATGAAAAACTGTTTTTT. As protein: CASSLTQVGLRANEKLFF. This sequence joins TRBV27 and TRBJ1-4; D is unclear. The germline gives CDR1 MNHEY, CDR2 SMNVEV (reference sequence). The CDR3 sequence is 18 residues long. The ends were cut back, 2 bases at V and 3 bases at J, with 19 bases in the middle.

The rearrangement links TRBV20-1 to TRBJ2-3; D remains unclear. V lost 3 bases, J lost 2 bases, and 3 bases lay in between. Germline CDR1 and CDR2: DFQATT and SNEGSKA (reference sequence). CDR3 length: 11 residues. In DNA, the CDR3 is TGCAGTGCTAGCCCCACAGATACGCAGTATTTT. Translating gives CSASPTDTQYF.

This clonotype was detected ten times or more. This chain uses TRBV4-2 with TRBJ2-1; D is perhaps TRBD2 (6 bases). Germline V gene data show CDR1 as LGHNA and CDR2 as YNFKEQ. CDR3 length equals 16 residues. V was shortened by 3 bases and J by 1 base, with 13 bases between the two germline ends. CDR3 in amino acids: CASSQGGLQSYNEQFF. CDR3 nucleotide sequence: TGTGCCAGCAGCCAGGGGGGTCTCCAATCCTACAATGAGCAGTTCTTC.

This clonotype was picked up many times. This sequence joins TRBV4-1 and TRBJ2-2; D is ambiguous. Germline CDR1 reads MGHRA; CDR2 reads YSYEKL. The CDR3 loop spans 13 amino acids. V shed 3 bases and J shed 3 bases, with 5 bases lying between them. This chain's CDR3 is CASSQAYTGELFF. CDR3 coding DNA: TGCGCCAGCAGCCAGGCCTACACCGGGGAGCTGTTTTTT.

The rearrangement joins TRBV4-1 to TRBJ1-1; D remains ambiguous. Germline V gene lookup returns CDR1 MGHRA and CDR2 YSYEKL. Trimming removed 4 bases from V and 0 bases from J, with 9 bases in between. This CDR3 spans 14 amino acids. CDR3 sequence: CASSLSPLNTEAFF. CDR3 DNA: TGCGCCAGCAGCCTCTCTCCCTTGAACACTGAAGCTTTCTTT.

This clonotype was seen only a few times. The chain joins TRBV6-6 to TRBJ2-7; D is ambiguous. V dropped 4 bases and J dropped 6 bases, with 10 bases sitting between them. Germline V lookup: CDR1 MNHNY, CDR2 SVGAGI (reference sequence). CDR3 length: 12 amino acids. The CDR3 spells CASSSSFSEQYF. The CDR3 nucleotides are TGTGCCAGCAGTTCGAGTTTTAGCGAGCAGTACTTC.

The chain links TRBV6-5 to TRBJ2-3; D possibly corresponds to TRBD2 (6 bases). V lost 9 bases and J lost 1, with 11 bases in between. CDR3 length equals 13 residues. Germline V lookup: CDR1 MNHEY, CDR2 SVGAGI. The CDR3 sequence is CARQGGRTDTQYF. In nucleotides, the CDR3 is TGTGCCAGGCAGGGAGGTCGCACAGATACGCAGTATTTT.

This chain connects TRBV30 to TRBJ1-1; unclear D gene. Germline CDR1 and CDR2: GTSNPN and SVGIG (reference sequence). Trimming stripped 8 bases from V and 1 base from J, with 11 bases between. The CDR3 sequence is 12 residues long. CDR3 nucleotide sequence: TGTGCCCGGGGAGCAGGGAACACTGAAGCTTTCTTT. Translated: CARGAGNTEAFF.

V usage is TRBV6-6 and J usage is TRBJ2-3, with D perhaps given as TRBD1 or TRBD2 (6 bases each). The CDR3 covers 16 residues. V was clipped by 6 bases and J by 0 bases, with 16 bases between them. Germline V gene data show CDR1 as MNHNY and CDR2 as SVGAGI (reference sequence). The CDR3 DNA reads TGTGCCAGCAGAGCGTACGGGGGCCTTAGCACAGATACGCAGTATTTT. This translates into CASRAYGGLSTDTQYF.

This clonotype was counted only a few times. The rearrangement uses TRBV12-3 or TRBV12-4 and TRBJ1-1; the D gene is possibly TRBD1 (5 bases). Trimming took off 3 bases at V and 4 bases at J, with 12 bases between the two ends. The CDR3 totals 14 residues. Written as DNA, the CDR3 is TGTGCCAGCAGTTTCCAGGGAGGGTCCACTGAAGCTTTCTTT. This encodes CASSFQGGSTEAFF.

This clonotype was recorded many times. The genes are TRBV7-9 and TRBJ1-1; D is unresolved. Germline V CDR1 and CDR2: SEHNR, FQNEAQ (reference sequence). The CDR3 loop spans 15 amino acids. V dropped 1 base and J dropped 3 bases, with 12 bases sitting between them. CDR3 residues: CASSLVWDQDTEAFF. The CDR3 bases are TGTGCCAGCAGCTTAGTTTGGGATCAGGACACTGAAGCTTTCTTT.

This clonotype has at least ten counts. The gene calls are TRBV7-9 and TRBJ2-5; 11 nucleotides agree with TRBD2. The germline gives CDR1 SEHNR, CDR2 FQNEAQ (reference sequence). Trimming took 3 bases from V and 3 from J; bases not matched to a gene: 6. The length of the CDR3 is 16 residues. This chain's CDR3 is CASSFGTSGGEETQYF. CDR3 DNA: TGTGCCAGCAGCTTCGGAACTAGCGGGGGAGAAGAGACCCAGTACTTC.

This clonotype was found a few times. This sequence joins TRBV5-1 and TRBJ1-2; possibly TRBD1 for D (5 bases). The CDR3 sequence is 13 residues long. The V gene's germline CDR1 is SGHRS and CDR2 YFSETQ. V lost 0 bases, J lost 6 bases, and 9 bases lay in between. This chain's CDR3 is CASSLEGRNGYTF. The CDR3 DNA follows: TGCGCCAGCAGCTTGGAGGGACGGAATGGCTACACCTTC.

The gene calls are TRBV4-1 and TRBJ2-7; 10 bases map to TRBD2. Germline lookup yields CDR1 MGHRA and CDR2 YSYEKL. With V trimmed by 1 base and J by 6 bases, 6 bases remained unmatched. The CDR3 extends over 15 amino acids. The CDR3 bases are TGCGCCAGCAGCCAAGCGGTACTAGCGGGAAGCGAGCAGTACTTC. This codes for CASSQAVLAGSEQYF.

This clonotype was found many times. The chain employs TRBV28 and TRBJ1-1; D is unclear. CDR1 and CDR2 (germline): MDHEN, SYDVKM. The CDR3 has 13 residues. The V and J ends lost 3 bases and 3 bases respectively, with 8 bases between them. CDR3 amino acids: CASSLKQYTEAFF. CDR3 in DNA: TGTGCCAGCAGTTTGAAACAGTACACTGAAGCTTTCTTT.

The chain uses TRBV6-1 and TRBJ1-1, with 9 positions matching TRBD1. Trimming cost V 4 bases and J 5 bases; bases outside gene matches: 5. This CDR3 contains 14 residues. Germline V gives CDR1 MNHNS, CDR2 SASEGT. CDR3 in DNA: TGTGCCAGCAGTGCGACAGACAGGGGGACTGAAGCTTTCTTT. Encoded protein: CASSATDRGTEAFF.

The chain combines TRBV4-3 with TRBJ1-1; D not certain. Germline CDR1 reads LGHNA; CDR2 reads YSLEER. Trimming removed 4 bases from V and 6 bases from J, with 15 bases in between. The CDR3 runs 14 residues. DNA for the CDR3: TGCGCCAGCAGCCCGGTCGACGGGGTATCTGAAGCTTTCTTT. This sequence encodes CASSPVDGVSEAFF.

The V call is TRBV11-2, the J call TRBJ2-6; D remains unclear. The germline CDR1 and CDR2 sequences are SGHAT and FQNNGV. V was shortened by 5 bases and J by 3 bases, with 11 bases between the two germline ends. The CDR3 covers 15 residues. In DNA, the CDR3 is TGTGCCAGCAGCACCGCTTCCCATGGGGCCAACGTCCTGACTTTC. Amino acid sequence: CASSTASHGANVLTF. The whole variable domain, filled in from reference TRBV11-2 and TRBJ2-6, reads EAGVAQSPRYKIIEKRQSVAFWCNPISGHATLYWYQQILGQGPKLLIQFQNNGVVDDSQLPKDRFSAERLKGVDSTLKIQPAKLEDSAVYLCASSTASHGANVLTFGAGSRLTVL.

The chain couples TRBV3-1 to TRBJ2-7; no reliable D call. Between the trimmed V and J ends, which lost 6 bases and 2 bases, there was a span of 5 bases. Germline loops: CDR1 LGHDT, CDR2 YNNKEL (reference sequence). This CDR3 spans 11 amino acids. CDR3 region: CASRHAYEQYF. The CDR3 DNA reads as TGTGCCAGCAGACACGCCTACGAGCAGTACTTC.

This clonotype was counted ten times or more. The chain couples TRBV6-2 or TRBV6-3 to TRBJ2-2; D is unclear. V was trimmed by 6 bases and J by 6 bases, leaving 14 bases between them. The CDR3 sequence is 14 residues long. Germline V lookup: CDR1 MNHEY, CDR2 SVGEGT. The CDR3 loop reads CASRYVLEAGELFF. The CDR3 DNA sequence: TGTGCCAGCAGATACGTCCTAGAGGCCGGGGAGCTGTTTTTT.

This clonotype has more than one count but fewer than ten. J is TRBJ1-1 and V is TRBV29-1, with no clear D. The CDR3 consists of 14 residues. V gave up 0 bases and J gave up 0 bases, with 8 bases separating them. CDR1 and CDR2 (germline): SQVTM, ANQGSEA. CDR3 amino acids: CSVEENQLNTEAFF. The CDR3 DNA follows: TGCAGCGTTGAAGAAAACCAGTTGAACACTGAAGCTTTCTTT.

A few counts support this clonotype. The J gene is TRBJ2-7, the V gene TRBV6-5; D unclear. Germline loops: CDR1 MNHEY, CDR2 SVGAGI. This CDR3 comprises 14 residues. Trimming took 0 bases from V and 2 from J, leaving 8 bases between them. Here the CDR3 DNA reads TGTGCCAGCAGTTACTCGGGTTCAACCTACGAGCAGTACTTC. Translated: CASSYSGSTYEQYF.

This chain uses TRBV4-2 with TRBJ2-7; 7 nucleotides align to TRBD1. The trim removed 0 bases at V and 4 bases at J, leaving 6 bases unmatched. Germline V gene data show CDR1 as LGHNA and CDR2 as YNFKEQ. The CDR3 is 15 residues long. CDR3 bases: TGTGCCAGCAGCCAAGATCCGGGGACAGCATACGAGCAGTACTTC. Translating gives CASSQDPGTAYEQYF.